This TCR beta chain derives from a study of blood T cell repertoires in COVID-19. For the study at large: Samples of COVID-19 (acute and convalescent) were obtained from the United States, Italy and Spain. Sources were T cells, B-cell-depleted T cells, or PBMCs; the material itself was cDNA or gDNA.

Trimming shortened V by 3 bases and J by 2 bases, and 13 bases separated the two germline ends. Germline V CDR1 and CDR2: KGHSH, LQKENI. This CDR3 comprises 15 residues. In the original processing: Estimation of nucleated cell counts was performed using reference gene primer amplification. Assay: immunoSEQ multiplex PCR; the TCRdb copy retains only in-frame clones and omits some. Clone size and the V and J calls come from that table; the DNA yielded D and trimming. Of 100,000 to 120,000 clones in the sample, 70% to 90% were seen once. V usage is TRBV18 and J usage is TRBJ1-2; D perhaps matches TRBD1 (6 bases). Sequencing was done on a sample of peripheral blood. The sequence was obtained from a human donor in a cohort sampled during active COVID-19. DNA for the CDR3: TGTGCCAGCTCACCCGCAAGTGGGGGCAACTATGGCTACACCTTC. Its translation is CASSPASGGNYGYTF.